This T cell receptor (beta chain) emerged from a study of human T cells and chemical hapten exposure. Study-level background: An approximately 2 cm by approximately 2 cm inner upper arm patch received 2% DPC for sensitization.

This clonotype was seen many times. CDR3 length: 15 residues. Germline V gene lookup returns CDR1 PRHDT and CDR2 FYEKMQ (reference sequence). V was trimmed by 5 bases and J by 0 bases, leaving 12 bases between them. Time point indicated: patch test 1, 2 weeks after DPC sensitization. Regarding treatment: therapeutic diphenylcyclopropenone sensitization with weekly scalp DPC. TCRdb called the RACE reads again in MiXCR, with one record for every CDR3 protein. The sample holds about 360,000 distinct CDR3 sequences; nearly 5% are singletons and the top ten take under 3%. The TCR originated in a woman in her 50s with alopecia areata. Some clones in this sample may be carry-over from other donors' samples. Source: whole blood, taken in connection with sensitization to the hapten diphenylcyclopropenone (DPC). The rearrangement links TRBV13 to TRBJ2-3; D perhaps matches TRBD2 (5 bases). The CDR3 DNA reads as TGTGCCAGCAGCCCCGGACTTCCCAGCACAGATACGCAGTATTTT. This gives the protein CASSPGLPSTDTQYF.